This TCR beta chain was sequenced for a study of shared clonotypes between healthy human individuals. This clone was observed once. Antigen unknown. Evenly divided among several immunoSEQ plates was the genomic DNA of each subset. The method was immunoSEQ multiplex PCR; TCRdb's version includes in-frame clones alone and lacks a portion of them. The sample contains millions of clones, 85% to 95% of which appear only once. Germline V gene sequence: CDR1 SGHAT, CDR2 FQNNGV. The CDR3 extends over 13 amino acids. V lost 6 bases, J lost 0 bases, and 9 bases lay in between. The study, taken as a whole, reports: The study found 4.5% to 6% of naive CD4 clonotypes shared across four donors.

Caucasian adults living in Nashville, Tennessee, provided all samples. From CD4+ cells came CD45RA+ naive and CD45RA-negative memory subsets. The sequence was obtained from a man younger than 35 in good health. The rearrangement links TRBV11-2 to TRBJ2-7, with D possibly being TRBD2 (5 bases). The sequenced sample consisted of naive CD4+ T cells sorted from blood. This sample's subset: CD45RA+ positively selected. CDR3 nucleotides: TGTGCCAGCAGACCCACTAGCTCCTACGAGCAGTACTTC. The encoded protein is CASRPTSSYEQYF.